A selection of T cell receptor beta chains follows, all from one sample in a study of blood T cell repertoires in COVID-19. The assay was immunoSEQ multiplex PCR, and TCRdb's table has in-frame clones only and misses some. The sample carries under 150,000 clones, approximately 90% recorded once. The sequenced material came from peripheral blood. The receptor set was obtained from a man between 65 and 85 years old with active COVID-19. Both conserved end residues are part of each CDR3. The order of the fields is V gene, J gene, CDR3 protein.

>TRBV5-4|TRBJ2-2
CASSLAQGATGELFF
>TRBV6-1|TRBJ2-5
CASSELSRETQYF
>TRBV5-1|TRBJ1-4
CASSLGTGQINEKLFF
>TRBV12-3/TRBV12-4|TRBJ1-4
CASSLFEKLFF
>TRBV3-1/TRBV3-2|TRBJ2-3
CASSPKAASGRSDTQYF
>TRBV29-1|TRBJ1-1
CSAPDRANTEAFF
>TRBV28|TRBJ2-5
CASSLRGQTQETQYF
>TRBV30|TRBJ1-1
CAWITGGRGAFF
>TRBV7-7|TRBJ2-5
CASSLISGEAETQYF
>TRBV4-3|TRBJ2-3
CASSHPGGDTQYF
>TRBV27|TRBJ1-6
CATTSGTYNSPLHF
>TRBV11-2|TRBJ2-7
CASSPRVLAGEQYF
>TRBV5-1|TRBJ2-1
CASSPAPDRVVNEQFF